The rows below give T cell receptor beta chains drawn from one sample of a study of CDR3 diversity in severe acne. MiXCR was run by TCRdb on the PCR reads, yielding one entry per CDR3 protein. The sample consists of about 98,000 distinct CDR3 sequences, under 60% of them appearing once. Sequenced material: blood. These receptors were collected from a male donor with acne. CDR3s include the opening cysteine and the closing phenylalanine or tryptophan. The order of the fields is V gene, clone size, D gene, J gene, CDR3 protein, CDR3 DNA. D genes are given only for firm matches. The size entry is marked missing in some rows and otherwise reads once, few, many or a size class.

TRBV7-3	few	NA	TRBJ2-2	CASSLFGMGYSRYFTGELFF	TGTGCCAGCAGCTTATTTGGTATGGGCTATTCCAGGTATTTCACCGGGGAGCTGTTTTTT
TRBV5-6	many	NA	TRBJ2-5	CASSQYGASYQETQYF	TGTGCCAGCAGCCAGTATGGGGCCTCGTACCAAGAGACCCAGTACTTC
TRBV29-1	NA	NA	TRBJ1-1	CSVRTEAFF	TGCAGCGTCCGGACTGAAGCTTTCTTT
TRBV7-2	NA	NA	TRBJ2-2	CASSLTGVFNTGELFF	TGTGCCAGCAGCTTAACGGGGGTATTTAACACCGGGGAGCTGTTTTTT
TRBV4-3	many	NA	TRBJ2-3	CASSHKAVGADTQYF	TGCGCCAGCAGCCATAAGGCCGTCGGGGCAGATACGCAGTATTTT
TRBV7-9	NA	NA	TRBJ1-1	CASSRGDTYTEAFF	TGTGCCAGCAGTAGGGGGGATACTTACACTGAAGCTTTCTTT
TRBV7-2	NA	NA	TRBJ2-7	CASSLSRGAYEQYF	TGTGCCAGCAGCCTGAGTCGGGGGGCGTACGAGCAGTACTTC
TRBV12-3/TRBV12-4	many	TRBD2	TRBJ2-5	CASSSTSGKGTQYF	TGTGCCAGCAGTTCGACTAGCGGGAAGGGGACCCAGTACTTC
TRBV6-5	NA	NA	TRBJ1-6	CASSYSSEGAQTSPLHF	TGTGCCAGCAGTTACTCGAGTGAAGGGGCTCAGACCTCACCCCTCCACTTT
TRBV25-1	few	NA	TRBJ2-7	CASSNQRMSSYEQYF	TGTGCCAGCAGTAACCAGCGGATGAGCTCCTACGAGCAGTACTTC
TRBV29-1	NA	NA	TRBJ1-2	CSVEGSSTNYGYTF	TGCAGCGTTGAAGGCAGCAGTACTAACTATGGCTACACCTTC
TRBV4-3	NA	NA	TRBJ2-7	CASSQDRQGPYEQYF	TGCGCCAGCAGCCAAGATAGGCAGGGTCCCTACGAGCAGTACTTC
TRBV7-8	NA	NA	TRBJ2-3	CASSQTGSSRDAQYF	TGTGCCAGCAGTCAAACCGGGAGCAGCAGAGATGCGCAGTATTTT
TRBV4-2	many	TRBD1	TRBJ1-1	CASSQAGGGGGTEAFF	TGTGCCAGCAGCCAAGCCGGAGGGGGCGGAGGCACTGAAGCTTTCTTT
TRBV6-1	once	NA	TRBJ2-3	CASSEAGERTDTQYF	TGTGCCAGCAGTGAAGCGGGAGAACGCACAGATACGCAGTATTTT